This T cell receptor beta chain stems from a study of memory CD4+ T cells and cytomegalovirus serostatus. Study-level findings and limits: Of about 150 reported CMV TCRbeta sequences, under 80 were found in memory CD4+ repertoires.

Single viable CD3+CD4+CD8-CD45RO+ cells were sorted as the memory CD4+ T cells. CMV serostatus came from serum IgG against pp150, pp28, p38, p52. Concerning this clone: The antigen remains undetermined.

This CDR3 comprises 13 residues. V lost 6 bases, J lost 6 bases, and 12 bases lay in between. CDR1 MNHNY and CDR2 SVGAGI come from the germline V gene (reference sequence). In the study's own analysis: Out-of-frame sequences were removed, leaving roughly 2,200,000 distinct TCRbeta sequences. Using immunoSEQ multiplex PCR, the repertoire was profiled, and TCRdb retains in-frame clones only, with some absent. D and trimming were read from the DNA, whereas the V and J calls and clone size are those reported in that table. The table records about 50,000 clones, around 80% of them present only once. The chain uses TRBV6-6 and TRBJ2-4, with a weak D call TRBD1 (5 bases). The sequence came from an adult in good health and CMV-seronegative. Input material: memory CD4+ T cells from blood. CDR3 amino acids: CASSPDSGNIQYF. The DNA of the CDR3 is TGTGCCAGCAGCCCTGACAGTGGAAACATTCAGTACTTC.